The T cell receptor (beta chain) described here comes from a study of CD4 T cells in relation to SARS-CoV-2 and coronaviruses. Notes on the study in general: No donor gave both pre-pandemic and post-infection samples. About 65% of donors had memory CD4+ clonotypes crossrecognizing SARS-CoV-2 and common cold coronavirus spike.

Unexposed donor CD4+ T cells date from 2011-2018, before the COVID-19 pandemic. Naive and memory CD4+ T cells were separated from cryopreserved PBMCs. As regards this clone: Antigen specificity is unknown.

This CDR3 is 16 amino acids long. Germline-derived CDR1 and CDR2 are SGHVS and FQNEAQ. V was pared by 3 bases and J by 9 bases, with 18 bases between. Deep TCR-beta sequencing used DNA from uncultured naive and memory CD4+ T cells. TCRdb's copy holds only in-frame clones and misses some; the assay was immunoSEQ multiplex PCR. The table has 50,000 to 70,000 clones, over 70% seen once; the top ten hold around 1.5%. This TCR was sampled from a human donor in good health. The source material was memory CD4+ T cells from PBMCs. The gene calls are TRBV7-8 and TRBJ1-6; TRBD1 is a possible D gene (6 bases). The CDR3 bases are TGTGCCAGCAGCTTCGGCCCCGGGACATTTGGTTCACCCCTCCACTTT. Encoded protein: CASSFGPGTFGSPLHF.